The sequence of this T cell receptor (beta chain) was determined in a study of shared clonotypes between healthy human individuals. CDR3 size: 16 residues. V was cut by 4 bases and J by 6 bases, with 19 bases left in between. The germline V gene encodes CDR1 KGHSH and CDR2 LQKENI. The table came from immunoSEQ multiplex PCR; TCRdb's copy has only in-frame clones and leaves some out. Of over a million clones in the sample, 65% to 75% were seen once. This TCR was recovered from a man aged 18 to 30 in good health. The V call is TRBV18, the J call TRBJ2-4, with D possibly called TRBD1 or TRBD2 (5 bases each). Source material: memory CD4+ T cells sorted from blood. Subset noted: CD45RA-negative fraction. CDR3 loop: CASSRPLGERGNIQYF. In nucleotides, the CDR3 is TGTGCCAGCTCACGCCCTTTAGGGGAGCGAGGAAACATTCAGTACTTC.